The clone carrying this TCR beta chain was observed a handful of times. Its specificity is not known. The V gene lost 5 bases and the J gene lost 1 base, with 8 bases spanning the gap. The CDR3 has 13 amino acids. Germline V gene lookup returns CDR1 MNHEY and CDR2 SVGAGI. Unique molecular identifiers tagged the TCR beta cDNA libraries. The authors obtained 400,000 to 600,000 cDNA molecules from roughly 1 to 10 million T cells. TCRdb redid the calling of the PCR reads with MiXCR, one entry per CDR3 protein. The sample yields 650,000 to 900,000 distinct CDR3 sequences, under 60% seen once. This specimen belongs to a study of post-analysis software for immune sequencing data. Looking at the study overall: Recorded subtypes: relapsing-remitting, secondary progressive, progressive-relapsing; some patients unannotated. Study-wide results and caveats: Comparison of patients with controls showed about 5 TRBV segments more frequent in patients, TRBV5-6, TRBV5-1 and TRBV20-1 among them. In multiple sclerosis, normalized Chao1 diversity was significantly below that of controls. Analysis by F measure revealed that same-batch samples clustered strongly together.

The sequence was obtained from a girl aged 5 to 17 with multiple sclerosis. The sample taken for sequencing was blood. V is TRBV6-5 and J is TRBJ1-1; D may be TRBD1 (5 bases). The CDR3 spells CASSMDTNTEAFF. CDR3 DNA: TGTGCCAGCAGTATGGACACGAACACTGAAGCTTTCTTT.